Here is one T cell receptor (beta chain) with its context. The antigen is undetermined. This record belongs to a study of T cells expressing NK-cell markers. The wider study: Most of the eight sequenced donors tested HCMV-seropositive; one tested seronegative.

The CDR3 consists of 13 residues. Per germline, CDR1 MNHEY and CDR2 SVGEGT. The study's findings and limits: Dominant NKG2C+ clonotypes made up about 1.0-7.0% of CD8+ T cells in roughly six donors.

Reanalyzing the 5' RACE reads, TCRdb keeps one entry per CDR3 protein, without DNA. This repertoire includes about 460,000 distinct CDR3 sequences. This TCR was sampled from a woman in her forties or fifties in good health. Specimen: blood T cells: a sorted CD56 or NKG2C T cell subset, CD4+ or CD8+ T cells, or bulk PBMC T cells (not recorded which). The chain is built from TRBV6-2 or TRBV6-3 and TRBJ2-7; TCRdb returns TRBD1, unconfirmable since there is no DNA. The CDR3: CASSLGGPGKQYF.